Listed below are T cell receptor beta chains from one sample, sequenced in a study of blood T cell repertoires in COVID-19. The repertoire was sequenced with immunoSEQ multiplex PCR; TCRdb's copy has only in-frame clones and lacks some. The repertoire holds roughly 70,000 clones, with under 90% as singletons. Source material: peripheral blood. These receptors were obtained from a man aged 55-75 years with acute or convalescent COVID-19. Both conserved end residues are part of each CDR3. The D gene is left open where the match is weak. Size is stated for part of the rows, as once, few or many counts, or as a class when the clone is expanded.

J gene	D gene	clone size	V gene	CDR3 protein	CDR3 DNA
TRBJ1-1	TRBD1	NA	TRBV27	CASSFRGRGHTEAFF	TGTGCCAGCAGTTTTCGGGGCAGGGGGCACACTGAAGCTTTCTTT
TRBJ1-3	NA	NA	TRBV7-2	CASSPQRSHSGNTIYF	TGTGCCAGCAGCCCCCAACGGTCTCACTCTGGAAACACCATATATTTT
TRBJ2-7	NA	NA	TRBV6-1	CASSEAGSGPRFFYEQYF	TGTGCCAGCAGTGAAGCCGGGTCAGGGCCCCGATTTTTCTACGAGCAGTACTTC
TRBJ2-1	TRBD2	NA	TRBV11-2	CASSYGTSGGYRGEQFF	TGTGCCAGCAGCTACGGGACTAGCGGGGGGTACCGAGGTGAGCAGTTCTTC
TRBJ1-5	NA	NA	TRBV7-9	CASSYRPSTEPSNQPQHF	TGTGCCAGCAGCTACCGACCCTCGACAGAACCCAGCAATCAGCCCCAGCATTTT
TRBJ2-7	NA	NA	TRBV3-1/TRBV3-2	CASSKGPTHEQYF	TGTGCCAGCAGCAAAGGCCCTACTCACGAGCAGTACTTC
TRBJ1-5	NA	NA	TRBV9	CASKTLFRDILNQPQHF	TGTGCCAGCAAGACCCTTTTCCGGGACATTCTCAATCAGCCCCAGCATTTT
TRBJ2-2	NA	NA	TRBV27	CASSLSGQLAGELFF	TGTGCCAGCAGTTTATCCGGACAGTTAGCCGGGGAGCTGTTTTTT
TRBJ1-1	NA	NA	TRBV6-5	CASSYVQNTEAFF	TGTGCCAGCAGTTACGTCCAGAACACTGAAGCTTTCTTT
TRBJ2-3	NA	NA	TRBV5-1	CASSLAAIRTDTQYF	TGCGCCAGCAGCTTGGCTGCGATACGCACAGATACGCAGTATTTT
TRBJ2-1	NA	NA	TRBV5-1	CASSLAPGISSYNEQFF	TGCGCCAGCAGCTTGGCCCCAGGGATAAGCTCCTACAATGAGCAGTTCTTC
TRBJ2-7	TRBD1	few	TRBV19	CASSEPGTATYEQYF	TGTGCCAGTAGTGAGCCCGGGACAGCGACCTACGAGCAGTACTTC
TRBJ1-1	TRBD1	NA	TRBV18	CASSPSQGYGTEAFF	TGTGCCAGCTCACCATCACAGGGGTATGGGACTGAAGCTTTCTTT
TRBJ1-2	NA	NA	TRBV5-1	CASSLVDGRGTDGYTF	TGCGCCAGCAGCTTAGTTGACGGGAGGGGAACGGATGGCTACACCTTC
TRBJ1-1	TRBD1	once	TRBV27	CASSPFETGTVNTEAFF	TGTGCCAGCAGTCCCTTTGAAACCGGGACAGTGAACACTGAAGCTTTCTTT
TRBJ2-1	NA	once	TRBV5-8	CASSFVSGVGSYNEQFF	TGTGCCAGCAGCTTTGTATCGGGGGTCGGTTCCTACAATGAGCAGTTCTTC
TRBJ1-2	NA	NA	TRBV6-6	CASSQVDSTGYTF	TGTGCCAGCAGTCAAGTTGACAGTACTGGCTACACCTTC
TRBJ2-2	NA	NA	TRBV3-1/TRBV3-2	CASTDSDETGELFF	TGTGCCAGCACCGACTCTGACGAGACCGGGGAGCTGTTTTTT
TRBJ2-5	NA	NA	TRBV5-1	CASSSGGRETQYF	TGCGCCAGCAGCTCCGGAGGGAGAGAGACCCAGTACTTC
TRBJ2-3	TRBD2	NA	TRBV18	CASSPKGTSYTDTQYF	TGTGCCAGCTCACCAAAAGGGACTAGTTACACAGATACGCAGTATTTT
TRBJ2-5	NA	NA	TRBV24-1	CATSYRYQETQYF	TGTGCCACCTCCTACAGGTACCAAGAGACCCAGTACTTC
TRBJ1-6	NA	NA	TRBV4-1	CASSHRPRENSPLHF	TGCGCCAGCAGTCACCGCCCCAGGGAAAATTCACCCCTCCACTTT
TRBJ1-1	TRBD1	NA	TRBV6-5	CASSQTGSGLEAFF	TGTGCCAGCAGTCAGACAGGGAGTGGACTAGAAGCTTTCTTT
TRBJ2-6	TRBD1	NA	TRBV7-9	CASSPGQGYGGANVLTF	TGTGCCAGCAGCCCGGGACAGGGATATGGTGGGGCCAACGTCCTGACTTTC
TRBJ2-5	TRBD1	NA	TRBV5-1	CASSLVGQGIQETQYF	TGCGCCAGCAGCCTCGTCGGACAGGGTATCCAAGAGACCCAGTACTTC
TRBJ2-2	TRBD1	NA	TRBV24-1	CATSVQGATGELFF	TGTGCCACCAGTGTACAGGGGGCCACCGGGGAGCTGTTTTTT
TRBJ2-3	NA	NA	TRBV25-1	CASSDRTGFTDTQYF	TGTGCCAGCAGTGATAGAACAGGCTTCACAGATACGCAGTATTTT
TRBJ1-2	NA	NA	TRBV14	CASSQARLSEFYGYTF	TGTGCCAGCAGCCAAGCGAGGTTATCGGAGTTCTATGGCTACACCTTC
TRBJ1-4	NA	NA	TRBV14	CASSQVGTNWGQHEKLFF	TGTGCCAGCAGCCAGGTCGGAACAAATTGGGGCCAGCATGAAAAACTGTTTTTT
TRBJ1-1	NA	NA	TRBV10-3	CAISDGQGVTEAFF	TGTGCCATCAGTGATGGGCAGGGTGTCACTGAAGCTTTCTTT
TRBJ2-7	NA	NA	TRBV28	CASSLNRGEQYF	TGTGCCAGCAGTTTAAATCGCGGGGAGCAGTACTTC
TRBJ2-3	TRBD2	NA	TRBV7-2	CASGRGATDTQYF	TGTGCCAGCGGGCGGGGGGCAACAGATACGCAGTATTTT
TRBJ1-3	NA	NA	TRBV2	CASATRDSSGNTIYF	TGTGCCAGCGCTACTAGGGATTCCTCTGGAAACACCATATATTTT
TRBJ2-5	TRBD2	once	TRBV9	CASSVGSGPQETQYF	TGTGCCAGCAGCGTAGGTAGCGGGCCCCAAGAGACCCAGTACTTC
TRBJ1-5	NA	NA	TRBV19	CASSMGQGYEPQHF	TGTGCCAGTAGTATGGGCCAGGGGTATGAGCCCCAGCATTTT
TRBJ1-6	TRBD1	NA	TRBV27	CASSRISGTGDSTGSPLHF	TGTGCCAGCAGTCGGATATCCGGGACAGGGGACTCCACGGGGTCACCCCTCCACTTT
TRBJ1-3	TRBD1	once	TRBV6-5	CASSSTGQGHGNTIYF	TGTGCCAGCAGTTCTACGGGACAGGGCCATGGAAACACCATATATTTT
TRBJ2-7	NA	NA	TRBV18	CASSPGASYEQYF	TGTGCCAGCTCACCAGGGGCGTCCTACGAGCAGTACTTC
TRBJ1-1	NA	NA	TRBV6-5	CASTLPGTRVTEAFF	TGTGCCAGCACCCTACCTGGGACACGGGTTACTGAAGCTTTCTTT
TRBJ2-1	TRBD2	NA	TRBV19	CASLGAGGARLNEQFF	TGTGCCAGTCTCGGTGCCGGGGGGGCCCGGCTCAATGAGCAGTTCTTC
TRBJ1-1	NA	NA	TRBV30	CAWSDTSRGEAFF	TGTGCCTGGAGTGATACCTCTCGGGGGGAAGCTTTCTTT
TRBJ1-6	NA	NA	TRBV7-2	CASSLAARRRNSPLHF	TGTGCCAGCAGCTTAGCAGCGCGACGGAGGAATTCACCCCTCCACTTT
TRBJ1-2	TRBD1	NA	TRBV30	CAWSRPGQGDYGYTF	TGTGCCTGGAGCCGACCGGGACAGGGGGATTATGGCTACACCTTC
TRBJ1-2	NA	NA	TRBV5-6	CASSGETGLYGYTF	TGTGCCAGCAGCGGGGAGACAGGATTATATGGCTACACCTTC
TRBJ1-6	NA	NA	TRBV10-3	CAISDRDNSPLHF	TGTGCCATCTCGGACAGAGATAATTCACCCCTCCACTTT
TRBJ1-5	TRBD1	NA	TRBV6-5	CASNTGTGISRAQHF	TGTGCCAGCAATACCGGGACAGGCATATCTAGAGCCCAGCATTTT
TRBJ1-3	NA	NA	TRBV9	CASSVETGYSGNTIYF	TGTGCCAGCAGCGTAGAGACAGGCTACTCTGGAAACACCATATATTTT
TRBJ2-1	NA	once	TRBV6-5	CASSYSGRSYNEQFF	TGTGCCAGCAGTTACTCGGGCAGGTCCTACAATGAGCAGTTCTTC
TRBJ2-5	NA	NA	TRBV4-2	CASSQDLSLQETQYF	TGTGCCAGCAGCCAAGATCTATCCCTCCAAGAGACCCAGTACTTC
TRBJ1-2	NA	once	TRBV27	CASTTRPDYGYTF	TGTGCCAGCACCACGCGGCCAGACTATGGCTACACCTTC
TRBJ1-1	NA	NA	TRBV6-2/TRBV6-3	CASSYPHRGNTEAFF	TGTGCCAGCAGTTACCCCCACCGGGGGAACACTGAAGCTTTCTTT
TRBJ1-4	NA	once	TRBV5-1	CASSLGRQVPNEKLFF	TGCGCCAGCAGCTTGGGGAGACAGGTTCCTAATGAAAAACTGTTTTTT
TRBJ2-3	NA	NA	TRBV24-1	CATSDPQDGTSTDTQYF	TGTGCCACCAGTGATCCTCAGGACGGGACTAGCACAGATACGCAGTATTTT